This T cell receptor (beta chain) was recorded in a study of beta chain features in type 1 diabetes. The CDR3 has 13 residues. The germline V gene encodes CDR1 SQVTM and CDR2 ANQGSEA. V was clipped by 5 bases and J by 4 bases, with 14 bases between them. This clone has a handful of counts. The antigen remains unidentified. The investigators reverse transcribed all of the isolated RNA, so they sequenced expressed TCRB transcripts. Generated by immunoSEQ multiplex PCR, the TCRdb table keeps only in-frame clones and is missing some. The data contain 240,000 or so clones, roughly 70% of them singletons. General study points: Relative to healthy donors, patients appeared to have naive, central memory and Treg TCRB repertoires that were more similar.

The rearrangement links TRBV29-1 to TRBJ2-5, with D uncertain. The sequence came from a man in his thirties or forties in good health. Sequenced sample: naive CD4+ T cells from blood. Here the CDR3 DNA reads TGCAGCGTTAGCAGGCTTCTCTTAGAGACCCAGTACTTC. Amino acids: CSVSRLLLETQYF.